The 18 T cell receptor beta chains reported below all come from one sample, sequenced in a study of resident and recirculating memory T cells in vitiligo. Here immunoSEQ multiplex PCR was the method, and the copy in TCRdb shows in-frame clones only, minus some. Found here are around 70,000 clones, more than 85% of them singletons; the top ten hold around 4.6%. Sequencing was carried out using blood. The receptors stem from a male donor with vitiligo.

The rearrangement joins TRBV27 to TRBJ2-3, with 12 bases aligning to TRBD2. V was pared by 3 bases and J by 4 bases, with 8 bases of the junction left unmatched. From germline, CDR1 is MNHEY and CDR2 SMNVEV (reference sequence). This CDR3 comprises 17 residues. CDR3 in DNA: TGTGCCAGCAGTTTGATCGCTAGCGGGGGGGCCCCAGATACGCAGTATTTT. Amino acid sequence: CASSLIASGGAPDTQYF.

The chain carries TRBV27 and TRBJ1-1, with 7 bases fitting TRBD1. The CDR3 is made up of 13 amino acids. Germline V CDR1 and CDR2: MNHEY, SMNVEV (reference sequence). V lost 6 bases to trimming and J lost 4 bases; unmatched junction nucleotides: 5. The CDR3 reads CASRLQGPTEAFF. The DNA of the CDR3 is TGTGCCAGCAGGCTACAGGGGCCCACTGAAGCTTTCTTT.

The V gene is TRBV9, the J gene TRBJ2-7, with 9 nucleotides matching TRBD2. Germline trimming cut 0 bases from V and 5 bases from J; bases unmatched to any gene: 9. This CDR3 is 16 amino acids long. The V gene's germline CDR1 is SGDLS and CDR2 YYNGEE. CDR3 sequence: CASSVEGGGESDEQYF. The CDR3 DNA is TGTGCCAGCAGCGTAGAAGGCGGGGGGGAATCCGACGAGCAGTACTTC.

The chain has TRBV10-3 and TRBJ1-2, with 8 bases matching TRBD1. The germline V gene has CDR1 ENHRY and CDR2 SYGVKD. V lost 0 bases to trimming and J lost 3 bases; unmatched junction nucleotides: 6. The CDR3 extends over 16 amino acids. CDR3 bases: TGTGCCATCAGTGAGTCGGGGACAGGACTTGACTATGGCTACACCTTC. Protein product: CAISESGTGLDYGYTF.

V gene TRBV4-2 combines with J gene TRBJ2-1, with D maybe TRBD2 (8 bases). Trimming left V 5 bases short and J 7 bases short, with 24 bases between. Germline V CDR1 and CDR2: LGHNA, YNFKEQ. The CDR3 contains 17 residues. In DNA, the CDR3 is TGTGCCAGCAGCAAAGGGGGCCGGGGGGGCCGGTCAAATGAGCAGTTCTTC. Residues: CASSKGGRGGRSNEQFF.

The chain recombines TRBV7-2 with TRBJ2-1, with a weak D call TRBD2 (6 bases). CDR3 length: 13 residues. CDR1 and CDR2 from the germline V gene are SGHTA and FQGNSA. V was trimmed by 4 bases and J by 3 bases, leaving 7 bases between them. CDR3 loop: CASSSGLYNEQFF. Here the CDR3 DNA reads TGTGCCAGCAGCTCGGGACTCTACAATGAGCAGTTCTTC.

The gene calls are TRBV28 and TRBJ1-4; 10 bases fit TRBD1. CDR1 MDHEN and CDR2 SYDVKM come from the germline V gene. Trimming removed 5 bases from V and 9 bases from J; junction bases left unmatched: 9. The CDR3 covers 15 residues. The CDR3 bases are TGTGCCAGCAGTAAGCCGACAGGGGGCAGGCAAAAACTGTTTTTT. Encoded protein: CASSKPTGGRQKLFF.

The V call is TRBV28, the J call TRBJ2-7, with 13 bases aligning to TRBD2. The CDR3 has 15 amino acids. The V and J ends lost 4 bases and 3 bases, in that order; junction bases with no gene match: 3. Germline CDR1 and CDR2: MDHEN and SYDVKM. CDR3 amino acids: CASSSGTSGVYEQYF. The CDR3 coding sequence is TGTGCCAGCAGTTCCGGGACTAGCGGGGTCTACGAGCAGTACTTC.

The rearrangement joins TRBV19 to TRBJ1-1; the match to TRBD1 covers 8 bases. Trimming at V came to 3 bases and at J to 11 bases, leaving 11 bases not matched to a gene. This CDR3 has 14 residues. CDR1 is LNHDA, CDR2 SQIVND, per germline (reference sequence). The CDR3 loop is CASSINGQGGWAFF. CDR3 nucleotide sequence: TGTGCCAGTAGTATTAATGGACAGGGAGGGTGGGCTTTCTTT.

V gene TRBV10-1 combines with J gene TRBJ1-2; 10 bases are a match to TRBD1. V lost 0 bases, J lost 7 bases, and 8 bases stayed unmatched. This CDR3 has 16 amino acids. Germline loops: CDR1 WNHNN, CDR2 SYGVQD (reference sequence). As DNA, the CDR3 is TGCGCCAGCAGTGAGTCGGCTGACAGGGGGCACTCTGGCTACACCTTC. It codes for CASSESADRGHSGYTF.

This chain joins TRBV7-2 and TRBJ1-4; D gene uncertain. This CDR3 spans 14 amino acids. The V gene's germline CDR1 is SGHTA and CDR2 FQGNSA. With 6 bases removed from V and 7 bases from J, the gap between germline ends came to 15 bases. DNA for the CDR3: TGTGCCAGCAGACTGACCGGGTTTGGTGAAAAACTGTTTTTT. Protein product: CASRLTGFGEKLFF.

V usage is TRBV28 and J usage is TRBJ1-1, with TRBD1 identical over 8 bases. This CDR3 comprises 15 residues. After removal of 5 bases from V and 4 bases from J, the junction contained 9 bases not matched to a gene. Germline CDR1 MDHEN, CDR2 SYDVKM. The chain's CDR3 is CASSETQGAGTEAFF. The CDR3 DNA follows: TGTGCCAGCAGTGAAACTCAGGGGGCTGGCACTGAAGCTTTCTTT. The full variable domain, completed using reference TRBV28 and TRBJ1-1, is DVKVTQSSRYLVKRTGEKVFLECVQDMDHENMFWYRQDPGLGLRLIYFSYDVKMKEKGDIPEGYSVSREKKERFSLILESASTNQTSMYLCASSETQGAGTEAFFGQGTRLTVV.

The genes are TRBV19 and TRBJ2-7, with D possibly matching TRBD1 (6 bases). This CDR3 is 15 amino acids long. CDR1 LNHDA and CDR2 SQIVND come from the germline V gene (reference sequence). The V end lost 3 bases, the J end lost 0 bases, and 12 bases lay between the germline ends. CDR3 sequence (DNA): TGTGCCAGTAGTATCCGGCCGGACAGCTCCTACGAGCAGTACTTC. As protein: CASSIRPDSSYEQYF.

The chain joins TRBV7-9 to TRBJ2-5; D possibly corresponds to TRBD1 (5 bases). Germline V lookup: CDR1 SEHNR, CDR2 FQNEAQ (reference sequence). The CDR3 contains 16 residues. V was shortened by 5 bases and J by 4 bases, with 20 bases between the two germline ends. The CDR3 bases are TGTGCCAGCAGCCGCTGGACAACTTCGGCTCCAGAGACCCAGTACTTC. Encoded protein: CASSRWTTSAPETQYF. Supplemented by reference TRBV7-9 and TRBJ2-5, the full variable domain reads DTGVSQNPRHKITKRGQNVTFRCDPISEHNRLYWYRQTLGQGPEFLTYFQNEAQLEKSRLLSDRFSAERPKGSFSTLEIQRTEQGDSAMYLCASSRWTTSAPETQYFGPGTRLLVL.

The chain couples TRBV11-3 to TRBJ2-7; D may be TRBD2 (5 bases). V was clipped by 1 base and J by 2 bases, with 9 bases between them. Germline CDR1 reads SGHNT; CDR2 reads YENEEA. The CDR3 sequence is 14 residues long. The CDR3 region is CASSLGRGAYEQYF. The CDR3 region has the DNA TGTGCCAGCAGCTTAGGTCGGGGTGCCTACGAGCAGTACTTC.

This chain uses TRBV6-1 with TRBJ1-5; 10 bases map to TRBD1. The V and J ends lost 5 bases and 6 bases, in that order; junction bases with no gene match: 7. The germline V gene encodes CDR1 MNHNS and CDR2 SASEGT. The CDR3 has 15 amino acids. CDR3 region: CASSTTGQGFQPQHF. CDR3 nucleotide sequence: TGTGCCAGCAGTACCACGGGACAGGGGTTTCAGCCCCAGCATTTT.

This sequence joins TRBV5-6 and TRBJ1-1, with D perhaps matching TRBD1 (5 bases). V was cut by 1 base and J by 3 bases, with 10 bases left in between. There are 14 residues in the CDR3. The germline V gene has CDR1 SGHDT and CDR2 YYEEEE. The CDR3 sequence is CASSLLTAYTEAFF. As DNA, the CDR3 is TGTGCCAGCAGCTTGTTGACAGCCTACACTGAAGCTTTCTTT.

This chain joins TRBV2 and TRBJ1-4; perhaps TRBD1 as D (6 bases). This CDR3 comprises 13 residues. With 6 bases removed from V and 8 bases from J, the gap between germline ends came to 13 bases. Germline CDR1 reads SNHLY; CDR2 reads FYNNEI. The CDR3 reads CASRQGPTEKLFF. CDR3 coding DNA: TGTGCCAGCAGGCAGGGGCCTACGGAAAAACTGTTTTTT.